This entry lists 15 T cell receptor beta chains sequenced from one sample in a study of blood T cell repertoires in COVID-19. The method was immunoSEQ multiplex PCR; TCRdb's version includes in-frame clones alone and lacks a portion of them. The table records 30,000 to 40,000 clones, roughly 86% of them present only once. The source material was peripheral blood. The receptors were sampled from a man between 65 and 80 years old with acute or convalescent COVID-19.

This clone was picked up one time. The chain carries TRBV6-2 or TRBV6-3 and TRBJ2-5; 12 bases line up with TRBD2. CDR1 is MNHEY and CDR2 is SVGEGT in the germline V gene. This CDR3 region has 18 residues. Unmatched junction bases numbered 14, after V lost 5 bases and J lost 4 bases. In DNA, the CDR3 is TGTGCCAGCAGTCCCCCCGCGAGGGCTAGCGGGAGGGGAGAGACCCAGTACTTC. Amino acids: CASSPPARASGRGETQYF.

On this clone itself: This sample includes further DNA sequences coding for the same CDR3. CDR3 residues: CASSFSDQPQHF. CDR3 coding DNA: TGTGCCAGCAGCTTCAGCGATCAGCCCCAGCATTTT. The J gene is TRBJ1-5, the V gene TRBV7-9; D ambiguous. The CDR3 is made up of 12 amino acids. V was cut by 3 bases and J by 5 bases, with 5 bases left in between. Germline V lookup: CDR1 SEHNR, CDR2 FQNEAQ (reference sequence). The full variable domain, completed using reference TRBV7-9 and TRBJ1-5, is DTGVSQNPRHKITKRGQNVTFRCDPISEHNRLYWYRQTLGQGPEFLTYFQNEAQLEKSRLLSDRFSAERPKGSFSTLEIQRTEQGDSAMYLCASSFSDQPQHFGDGTRLSIL.

The chain joins TRBV6-5 to TRBJ2-5, with no clear D. Germline-derived CDR1 and CDR2 are MNHEY and SVGAGI. Trimming removed 8 bases from V and 1 base from J, with 11 bases in between. The CDR3 spans 13 residues. The CDR3 sequence is CASGRGSQETQYF. The DNA for the CDR3 is TGTGCCAGCGGCCGAGGCAGCCAAGAGACCCAGTACTTC.

This chain connects TRBV6-5 to TRBJ2-3; D is perhaps TRBD1 (6 bases). Germline V lookup: CDR1 MNHEY, CDR2 SVGAGI. The length of the CDR3 is 13 residues. The V end lost 11 bases, the J end lost 9 bases, and 21 bases lay between the germline ends. The CDR3 loop is CAARGVLGETQYF. In DNA, the CDR3 is TGTGCCGCCAGGGGCGTGTTGGGAGAAACGCAGTATTTT.

This chain links TRBV5-1 with TRBJ1-4, with 8 bases lining up with TRBD1. The CDR3 consists of 15 residues. Germline loops: CDR1 SGHRS, CDR2 YFSETQ. V was clipped by 4 bases and J by 4 bases; unmatched bases: 6. CDR3 in DNA: TGCGCCAGCAGCAAGACAGGGGCCTTTAATGAAAAACTGTTTTTT. Translating gives CASSKTGAFNEKLFF.

The gene calls are TRBV24-1 and TRBJ1-2, with 8 bases matching TRBD1. CDR1 KGHDR and CDR2 SFDVKD come from the germline V gene. The V segment lost 2 bases and the J segment 3 bases; nucleotides outside the gene matches: 4. The CDR3 runs to 15 residues. The CDR3 nucleotides read TGTGCCACCAGTGATTCAGGGGGCGCTGACTATGGCTACACCTTC. Its protein is CATSDSGGADYGYTF.

As to this clone: Sequence at one end of the junction differs from germline and may be a read error. The V call is TRBV11-2, the J call TRBJ2-1; 12 bases agree with TRBD2. This CDR3 region has 12 residues. Germline CDR1 reads SGHAT; CDR2 reads FQNNGV. CDR3 nucleotides: TGTGCCAGCAGCCCAGGACTAGCGGGAATTCTCTTC. Protein sequence: CASSPGLAGILF.

This chain joins TRBV20-1 and TRBJ1-4; D is ambiguous. The CDR3 is 14 residues long. V shed 3 bases and J shed 0 bases, with 8 bases lying between them. Germline CDR1 reads DFQATT; CDR2 reads SNEGSKA (reference sequence). The CDR3 sequence: CSASPGATNEKLFF. The CDR3 coding sequence is TGCAGTGCTAGTCCCGGGGCAACTAATGAAAAACTGTTTTTT.

CDR3 amino acids: CASSPSIVYEQYF. The DNA of the CDR3 is TGTGCCAGCAGCCCCTCTATTGTTTACGAGCAGTACTTC. This chain connects TRBV28 to TRBJ2-7, with no clear D. CDR1 is MDHEN and CDR2 is SYDVKM in the germline V gene. V was shortened by 6 bases and J by 4 bases, with 13 bases between the two germline ends. The CDR3 totals 13 residues.

V is TRBV5-5 and J is TRBJ1-2; the match to TRBD1 covers 9 bases. The CDR3 extends over 14 amino acids. The J segment lost 8 bases and the V segment lost 1 base, leaving 6 bases of the junction unmatched. Germline V gene data show CDR1 as SGHKS and CDR2 as YYEKEE (reference sequence). This CDR3 reads CASSLKQGAEGYTF. CDR3 nucleotide sequence: TGTGCCAGCAGCTTGAAACAGGGGGCGGAGGGCTACACCTTC.

The chain employs TRBV27 and TRBJ2-2; 8 bases map to TRBD2. Looked up from germline, CDR1 is MNHEY and CDR2 is SMNVEV (reference sequence). After removal of 1 base from V and 4 bases from J, the junction contained 5 bases not matched to a gene. This CDR3 is built from 16 residues. The CDR3 DNA follows: TGTGCCAGCAGTTTATTTTCGGGGGGGGTCACCGGGGAGCTGTTTTTT. Encoded protein: CASSLFSGGVTGELFF.

The rearrangement joins TRBV18 to TRBJ1-1; no definite D call. V was cut by 2 bases and J by 1 base, with 8 bases left in between. Germline assignment: CDR1 KGHSH and CDR2 LQKENI. The CDR3 extends over 14 amino acids. This CDR3 is CASSPRRGNTEAFF. As DNA, the CDR3 is TGTGCCAGCTCACCAAGGCGGGGGAACACTGAAGCTTTCTTT.

The chain couples TRBV7-9 to TRBJ2-7, with TRBD2 as a possible D gene (5 bases). CDR3 length: 13 amino acids. CDR1 is SEHNR and CDR2 is FQNEAQ in the germline V gene (reference sequence). Deletions cut 1 base from V and 3 bases from J, with 7 bases between. CDR3 bases: TGTGCCAGCAGCTTAGGACGGGACTACGAGCAGTACTTC. It codes for CASSLGRDYEQYF.

This chain joins TRBV7-7 and TRBJ2-1; possible D gene TRBD2, 6 bases. Germline V gives CDR1 SSHAT, CDR2 FNYEAQ (reference sequence). The CDR3 contains 15 residues. V was shortened by 4 bases and J by 3 bases, with 13 bases between the two germline ends. CDR3 DNA sequence: TGTGCCAGCAGCTCCCATCGGGGGAGCTACAATGAGCAGTTCTTC. Protein: CASSSHRGSYNEQFF.

The genes are TRBV7-9 and TRBJ1-4; TRBD1 matches 7 bases. In germline, CDR1 is SEHNR, CDR2 FQNEAQ (reference sequence). After removal of 5 bases from V and 7 bases from J, the junction contained 7 bases not matched to a gene. The CDR3 is 14 amino acids. The CDR3 region has the DNA TGTGCCAGCAGCCTTCGGGACAGACCTGAAAAACTGTTTTTT. It yields the protein CASSLRDRPEKLFF.